This T cell receptor (beta chain) came from a study of control samples from healthy donors and cancer patients. This CDR3 comprises 15 residues. Looked up from germline, CDR1 is MNHEY and CDR2 is SVGAGI. V was pared by 2 bases and J by 0 bases, with 3 bases of the junction left unmatched. Clones were sequenced by immunoSEQ multiplex PCR, and TCRdb holds only the in-frame ones, with some missing. The sample holds about 170,000 clones; approximately 94% are singletons and the top ten take approximately 1.5%. The chain links TRBV6-5 to TRBJ1-1; 7 nucleotides align to TRBD1. This receptor was identified in a woman aged 18 to 35 in good health. The sample was blood. Here the CDR3 reads CASSYLGTVNTEAFF. In DNA, the CDR3 is TGTGCCAGCAGTTACCTTGGGACAGTGAACACTGAAGCTTTCTTT.